One and the same sample provided the 5 T cell receptor beta chains below, sequenced in a study of cytomegalovirus exposure and HLA in healthy donors. Data came from immunoSEQ multiplex PCR; TCRdb stores just in-frame clones and leaves some out. The sample holds hundreds of thousands of clones; approximately 87% are singletons and the top ten take 4.5% to 6%. The sequencing sample was made of PBMCs. These receptors were collected from a woman between 18 and 29 years old in good health and CMV-seronegative.

This chain links TRBV30 with TRBJ1-4, with 8 bases identical to TRBD1. Looked up from germline, CDR1 is GTSNPN and CDR2 is SVGIG (reference sequence). The CDR3 has 16 amino acids. V trimming: 3 bases; J trimming: 7 bases; junction bases outside the gene matches: 13. Written as DNA, the CDR3 is TGTGCCTGGAGCTTAGGACAGGGTAGTTTTGGTGAAAAACTGTTTTTT. It translates to CAWSLGQGSFGEKLFF.

V gene TRBV27 combines with J gene TRBJ2-2, with D hard to call. The ends were cut back, 5 bases at V and 1 base at J, with 20 bases in the middle. CDR3 size: 18 residues. The germline CDR1 and CDR2 sequences are MNHEY and SMNVEV (reference sequence). As DNA, the CDR3 is TGTGCCAGCAGTCCTCCCATGGGTTACAGAGAGAACACCGGGGAGCTGTTTTTT. This codes for CASSPPMGYRENTGELFF.

The rearrangement links TRBV5-1 to TRBJ2-1; perhaps TRBD2 as D (6 bases). The germline gives CDR1 SGHRS, CDR2 YFSETQ. V was cut by 4 bases and J by 4 bases, with 12 bases left in between. This CDR3 spans 14 amino acids. CDR3 sequence: CASSTMGGYNEQFF. The CDR3 DNA sequence: TGCGCCAGCAGCACCATGGGAGGTTACAATGAGCAGTTCTTC.

This rearrangement joins TRBV7-2 to TRBJ1-1; the D gene is possibly TRBD1 (5 bases). V dropped 3 bases and J dropped 0 bases, with 14 bases sitting between them. The germline V gene encodes CDR1 SGHTA and CDR2 FQGNSA. The CDR3 has 16 residues. The chain's CDR3 is CASSFKAARVNTEAFF. CDR3 DNA: TGTGCCAGCAGCTTCAAAGCGGCCAGGGTGAACACTGAAGCTTTCTTT.

This chain connects TRBV2 to TRBJ2-3; no clear D. The germline CDR1 and CDR2 sequences are SNHLY and FYNNEI. This CDR3 is 14 amino acids long. The V end lost 8 bases, the J end lost 3 bases, and 15 bases lay between the germline ends. This CDR3 is CASLGVRSTDTQYF. CDR3 DNA sequence: TGTGCCAGCCTTGGGGTTCGCTCGACAGATACGCAGTATTTT. Looking up the rest from reference TRBV2 and TRBJ2-3 gives the full variable domain: EPEVTQTPSHQVTQMGQEVILRCVPISNHLYFYWYRQILGQKVEFLVSFYNNEISEKSEIFDDQFSVERPDGSNFTLKIRSTKLEDSAMYFCASLGVRSTDTQYFGPGTRLTVL.